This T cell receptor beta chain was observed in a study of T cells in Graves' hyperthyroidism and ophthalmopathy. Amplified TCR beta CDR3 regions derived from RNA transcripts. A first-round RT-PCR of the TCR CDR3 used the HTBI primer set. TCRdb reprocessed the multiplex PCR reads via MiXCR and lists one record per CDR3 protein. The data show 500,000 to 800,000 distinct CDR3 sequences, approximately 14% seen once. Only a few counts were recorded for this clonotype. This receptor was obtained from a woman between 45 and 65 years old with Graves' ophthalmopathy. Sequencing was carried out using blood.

The CDR3 DNA is TGTGCCACCAGCAGTAAGCGACTGAGCACAGATACGCAGTATTTT. Translating it yields CATSSKRLSTDTQYF. J is TRBJ2-3 and V is TRBV15, with D unresolved. The germline CDR1 and CDR2 sequences are LNHNV and YYDKDF (reference sequence). The germline V and J ends were trimmed by 3 bases and 0 bases, with 10 bases remaining between them. The CDR3 contains 15 residues. Based on the CDR3 plus reference TRBV15 and TRBJ2-3, the full variable domain is DAMVIQNPRYQVTQFGKPVTLSCSQTLNHNVMYWYQQKSSQAPKLLFHYYDKDFNNEADTPDNFQSRRPNTSFCFLDIRSPGLGDTAMYLCATSSKRLSTDTQYFGPGTRLTVL.